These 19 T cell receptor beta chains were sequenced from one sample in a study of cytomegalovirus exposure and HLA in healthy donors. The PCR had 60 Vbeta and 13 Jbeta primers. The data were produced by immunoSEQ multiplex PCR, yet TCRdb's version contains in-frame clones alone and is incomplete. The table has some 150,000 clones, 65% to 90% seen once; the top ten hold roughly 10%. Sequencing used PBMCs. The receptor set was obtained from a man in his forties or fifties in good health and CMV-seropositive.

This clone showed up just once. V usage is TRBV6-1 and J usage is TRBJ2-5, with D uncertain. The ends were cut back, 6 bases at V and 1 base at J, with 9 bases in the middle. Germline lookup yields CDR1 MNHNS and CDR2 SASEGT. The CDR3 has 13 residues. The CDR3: CASRYNSQETQYF. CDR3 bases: TGTGCCAGCAGGTATAACAGCCAAGAGACCCAGTACTTC.

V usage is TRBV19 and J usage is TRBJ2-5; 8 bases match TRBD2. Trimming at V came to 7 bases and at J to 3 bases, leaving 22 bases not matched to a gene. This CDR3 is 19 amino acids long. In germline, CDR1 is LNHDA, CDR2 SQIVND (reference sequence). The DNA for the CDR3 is TGTGCCAGTACTCCCGGCCCGGGGGGGACCGCCTGGCGAGAAGAGACCCAGTACTTC. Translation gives CASTPGPGGTAWREETQYF.

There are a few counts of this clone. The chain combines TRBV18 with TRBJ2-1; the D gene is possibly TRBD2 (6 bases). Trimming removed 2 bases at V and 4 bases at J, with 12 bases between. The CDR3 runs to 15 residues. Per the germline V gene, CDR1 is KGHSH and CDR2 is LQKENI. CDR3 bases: TGTGCCAGCTCACCAGCTAGCGCTATTTACAATGAGCAGTTCTTC. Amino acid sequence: CASSPASAIYNEQFF.

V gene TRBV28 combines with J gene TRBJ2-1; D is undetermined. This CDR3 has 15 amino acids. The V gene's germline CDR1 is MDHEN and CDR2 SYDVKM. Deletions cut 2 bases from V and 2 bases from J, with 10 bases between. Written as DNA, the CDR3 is TGTGCCAGCAGTTTAGAACAGCCACCCTACAATGAGCAGTTCTTC. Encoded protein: CASSLEQPPYNEQFF.

Here the CDR3 DNA reads TGTGCCAGTAGTATGAGGCAGGGGACTAGCGGGAGGGCATATAATGAGCAGTTCTTC. Amino acids: CASSMRQGTSGRAYNEQFF. The gene calls are TRBV19 and TRBJ2-1; 16 bases agree with TRBD2. The germline CDR1 and CDR2 sequences are LNHDA and SQIVND (reference sequence). V was pared by 3 bases and J by 7 bases, with 12 bases of the junction left unmatched. The CDR3 covers 19 residues. Looking up the rest from reference TRBV19 and TRBJ2-1 gives the full variable domain: DGGITQSPKYLFRKEGQNVTLSCEQNLNHDAMYWYRQDPGQGLRLIYYSQIVNDFQKGDIAEGYSVSREKKESFPLTVTSAQKNPTAFYLCASSMRQGTSGRAYNEQFFGPGTRLTVL.

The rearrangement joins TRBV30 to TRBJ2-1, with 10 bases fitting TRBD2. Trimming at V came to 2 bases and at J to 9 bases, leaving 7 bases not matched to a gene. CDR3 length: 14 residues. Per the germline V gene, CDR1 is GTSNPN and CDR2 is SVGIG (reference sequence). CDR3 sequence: CAWSQRGGRSEQFF. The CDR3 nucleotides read TGTGCCTGGAGTCAGCGGGGGGGCCGCAGTGAGCAGTTCTTC.

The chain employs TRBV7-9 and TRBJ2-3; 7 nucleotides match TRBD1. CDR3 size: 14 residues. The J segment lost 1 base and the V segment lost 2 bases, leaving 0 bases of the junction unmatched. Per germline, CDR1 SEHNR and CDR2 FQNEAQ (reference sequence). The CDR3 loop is CASSLTGGTDTQYF. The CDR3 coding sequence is TGTGCCAGCAGCTTAACAGGGGGCACAGATACGCAGTATTTT.

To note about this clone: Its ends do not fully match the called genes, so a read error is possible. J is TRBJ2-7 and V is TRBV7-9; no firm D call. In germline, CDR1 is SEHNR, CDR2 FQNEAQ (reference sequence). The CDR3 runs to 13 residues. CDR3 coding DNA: TGTTCCAGCAGCGCTCTCTTGAGCTACGAGCAGTACTTC. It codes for CSSSALLSYEQYF.

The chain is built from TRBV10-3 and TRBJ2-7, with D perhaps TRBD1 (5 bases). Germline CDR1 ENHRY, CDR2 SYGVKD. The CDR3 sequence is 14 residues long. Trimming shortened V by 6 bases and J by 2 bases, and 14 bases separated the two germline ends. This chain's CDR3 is CAISLSAGTYEQYF. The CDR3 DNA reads TGTGCCATCAGCCTTTCTGCAGGGACCTACGAGCAGTACTTC.

CDR3 in DNA: TGTGCCAGCAGCTTAGATGGACTCACCAGCGGGCCCTACAATGAGCAGTTCTTC. Encoded protein: CASSLDGLTSGPYNEQFF. The chain is built from TRBV7-2 and TRBJ2-1, with D tentatively TRBD2 (6 bases). V lost 1 base to trimming and J lost 2 bases, with 18 bases between them. CDR3 length equals 18 residues. CDR1 is SGHTA, CDR2 FQGNSA, per germline.

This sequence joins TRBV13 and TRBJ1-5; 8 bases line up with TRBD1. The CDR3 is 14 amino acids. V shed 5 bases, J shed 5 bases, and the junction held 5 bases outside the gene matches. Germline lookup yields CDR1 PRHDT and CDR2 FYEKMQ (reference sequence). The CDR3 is CASSLQGADQPQHF. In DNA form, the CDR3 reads TGTGCCAGCAGCCTGCAGGGGGCGGATCAGCCCCAGCATTTT.

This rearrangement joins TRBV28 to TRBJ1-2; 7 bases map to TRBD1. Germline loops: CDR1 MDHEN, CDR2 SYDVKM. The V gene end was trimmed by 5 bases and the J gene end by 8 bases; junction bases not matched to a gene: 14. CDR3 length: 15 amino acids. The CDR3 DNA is TGTGCCAGCAGTCCCCCCGACAGGGAAGGATGGGGCTACACCTTC. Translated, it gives CASSPPDREGWGYTF.

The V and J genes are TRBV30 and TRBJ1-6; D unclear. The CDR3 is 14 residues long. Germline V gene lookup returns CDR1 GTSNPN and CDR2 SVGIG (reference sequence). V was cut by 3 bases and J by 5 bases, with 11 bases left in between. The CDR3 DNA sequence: TGTGCCTGGAGCGAAGGGCGGGATAATTCACCCCTCCACTTT. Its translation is CAWSEGRDNSPLHF.

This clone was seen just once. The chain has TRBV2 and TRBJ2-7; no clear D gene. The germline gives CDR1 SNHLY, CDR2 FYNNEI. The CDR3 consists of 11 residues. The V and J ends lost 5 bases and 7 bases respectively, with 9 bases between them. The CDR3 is CASSTRSEQYF. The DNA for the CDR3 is TGTGCCAGCAGTACCCGGTCGGAGCAGTACTTC.

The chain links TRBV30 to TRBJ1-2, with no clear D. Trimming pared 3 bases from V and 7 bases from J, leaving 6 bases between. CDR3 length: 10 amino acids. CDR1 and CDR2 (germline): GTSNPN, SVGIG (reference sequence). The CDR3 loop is CAWRRGGYTF. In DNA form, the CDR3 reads TGTGCCTGGAGGCGGGGTGGCTACACCTTC. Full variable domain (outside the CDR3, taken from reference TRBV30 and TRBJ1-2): SQTIHQWPATLVQPVGSPLSLECTVEGTSNPNLYWYRQAAGRGLQLLFYSVGIGQISSEVPQNLSASRPQDRQFILSSKKLLLSDSGFYLCAWRRGGYTFGSGTRLTVV.

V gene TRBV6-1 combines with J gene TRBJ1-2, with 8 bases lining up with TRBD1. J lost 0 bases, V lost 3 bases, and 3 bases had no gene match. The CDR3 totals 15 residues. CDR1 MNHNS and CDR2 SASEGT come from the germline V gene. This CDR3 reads CASSDWTGPNYGYTF. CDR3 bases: TGTGCCAGCAGTGACTGGACAGGGCCTAACTATGGCTACACCTTC.

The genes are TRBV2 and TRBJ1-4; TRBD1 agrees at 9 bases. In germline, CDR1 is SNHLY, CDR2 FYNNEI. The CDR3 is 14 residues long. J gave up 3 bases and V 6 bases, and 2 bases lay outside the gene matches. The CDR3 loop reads CASRGTGPNEKLFF. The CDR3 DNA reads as TGTGCCAGCAGGGGGACAGGGCCTAATGAAAAACTGTTTTTT. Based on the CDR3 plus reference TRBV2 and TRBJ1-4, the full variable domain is EPEVTQTPSHQVTQMGQEVILRCVPISNHLYFYWYRQILGQKVEFLVSFYNNEISEKSEIFDDQFSVERPDGSNFTLKIRSTKLEDSAMYFCASRGTGPNEKLFFGSGTQLSVL.

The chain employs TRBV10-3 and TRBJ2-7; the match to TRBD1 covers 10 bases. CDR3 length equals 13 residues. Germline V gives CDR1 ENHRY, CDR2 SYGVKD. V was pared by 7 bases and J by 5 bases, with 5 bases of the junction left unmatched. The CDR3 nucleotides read TGTGCCATCACCAGGACAGGGGGAAACGAGCAGTACTTC. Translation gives CAITRTGGNEQYF.

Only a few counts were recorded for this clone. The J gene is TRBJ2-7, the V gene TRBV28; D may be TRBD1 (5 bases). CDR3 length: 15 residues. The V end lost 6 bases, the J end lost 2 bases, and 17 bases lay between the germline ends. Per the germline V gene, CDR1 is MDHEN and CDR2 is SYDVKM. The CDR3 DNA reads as TGTGCCAGCAGAAAAAGGGGTGGCAGACCCTACGAGCAGTACTTC. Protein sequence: CASRKRGGRPYEQYF.